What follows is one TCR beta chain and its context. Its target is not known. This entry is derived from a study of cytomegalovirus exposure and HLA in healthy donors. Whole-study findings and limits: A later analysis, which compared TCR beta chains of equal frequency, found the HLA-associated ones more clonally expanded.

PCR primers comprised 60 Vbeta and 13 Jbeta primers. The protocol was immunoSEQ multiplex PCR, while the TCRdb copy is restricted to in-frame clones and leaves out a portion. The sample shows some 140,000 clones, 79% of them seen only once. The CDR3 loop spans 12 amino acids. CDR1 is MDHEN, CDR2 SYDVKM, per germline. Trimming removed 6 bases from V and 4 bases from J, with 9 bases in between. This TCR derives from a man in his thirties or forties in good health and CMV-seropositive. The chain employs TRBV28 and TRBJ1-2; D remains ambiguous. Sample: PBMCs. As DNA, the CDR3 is TGTGCCAGCAGGGAGAGTGGCTATGGCTACACCTTC. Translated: CASRESGYGYTF.